Listed below are T cell receptor beta chains from one sample, sequenced in a study of T cell responses to AZD1222 COVID-19 vaccine. Profiled with immunoSEQ multiplex PCR; TCRdb holds only in-frame clones, not every one. The data show 150,000 to 200,000 clones, with approximately 86% seen just once and roughly 10% held by the top ten. The sample was peripheral blood, taken 28 days after the second AZD1222 dose. The receptors come from an adult who received the AZD1222 COVID-19 vaccine. CDR3s include the opening cysteine and the closing phenylalanine or tryptophan. D genes are given only for firm matches. For some rows the clone size is stated as once, few or many, or as a class when expanded; others skip it.

D	V	size	J	CDR3	DNA
TRBD1	TRBV3-1/TRBV3-2	once	TRBJ1-6	CASSQGVGGGSPLHF	TGTGCCAGCAGCCAAGGGGTAGGGGGCGGGTCACCCCTCCACTTT
NA	TRBV19	NA	TRBJ2-3	CASSSQGDTQYF	TGTGCCAGTAGTTCCCAGGGGGATACGCAGTATTTT
TRBD2	TRBV4-1	NA	TRBJ2-7	CASSLRERGVYEQYF	TGCGCCAGCTCACTCCGGGAGCGGGGGGTCTACGAGCAGTACTTC
TRBD1	TRBV5-8	NA	TRBJ1-5	CASSSPGGPQHF	TGTGCCAGCAGCTCCCCAGGGGGACCCCAGCATTTT
TRBD2	TRBV5-4	NA	TRBJ2-2	CASSLGGGALTGELFF	TGTGCCAGCAGCTTAGGCGGGGGGGCTCTTACCGGGGAGCTGTTTTTT
TRBD1	TRBV29-1	NA	TRBJ2-3	CSVEPGQGAEDTQYF	TGCAGCGTTGAACCGGGACAGGGGGCCGAAGATACGCAGTATTTT
TRBD2	TRBV6-5	NA	TRBJ2-7	CASGLLAGYAYEQYF	TGTGCCAGCGGACTACTAGCGGGTTACGCCTACGAGCAGTACTTC
NA	TRBV5-4	NA	TRBJ1-2	CASSLEAAYGYTF	TGTGCCAGCAGCTTGGAGGCGGCGTATGGCTACACCTTC
NA	TRBV4-1	NA	TRBJ2-7	CASSQAVASSYEQYF	TGCGCCAGCAGCCAAGCTGTCGCCAGCTCCTACGAGCAGTACTTC
NA	TRBV28	NA	TRBJ1-5	CASSLLGGRGWQPQHF	TGTGCCAGCAGTTTATTAGGAGGTCGGGGCTGGCAGCCCCAGCATTTT
NA	TRBV19	NA	TRBJ1-5	CASSLGLEQPQHF	TGTGCCAGTAGCTTGGGACTGGAGCAGCCCCAGCATTTT
NA	TRBV5-1	NA	TRBJ2-7	CASSLAGQGGSEQYF	TGCGCCAGCAGCTTGGCCGGGCAGGGGGGCAGCGAGCAGTACTTC
NA	TRBV19	few	TRBJ2-2	CASSINAGNTGELFF	TGTGCCAGTAGTATAAATGCTGGAAACACCGGGGAGCTGTTTTTT
TRBD1	TRBV29-1	NA	TRBJ1-2	CSVRDSLYGYTF	TGCAGCGTTCGGGACAGCCTATATGGCTACACCTTC
NA	TRBV5-1	NA	TRBJ1-2	CASSPGRGSYGYTF	TGCGCCAGCAGCCCGGGGAGGGGAAGCTATGGCTACACCTTC
TRBD1	TRBV28	NA	TRBJ1-2	CASSRISPGTGEGDGYTF	TGTGCCAGCAGCAGAATAAGTCCCGGGACAGGGGAGGGCGATGGCTACACCTTC
NA	TRBV3-1/TRBV3-2	NA	TRBJ1-5	CASSQDRGRQPQHF	TGTGCCAGCAGCCAAGATCGGGGGCGTCAGCCCCAGCATTTT
NA	TRBV4-2	NA	TRBJ2-2	CASRAPVTTGELFF	TGTGCCAGCCGCGCTCCGGTGACGACCGGGGAGCTGTTTTTT
NA	TRBV3-1/TRBV3-2	NA	TRBJ1-4	CASSQVGGKLFF	TGTGCCAGCAGCCAAGTCGGTGGAAAACTGTTTTTT
NA	TRBV9	NA	TRBJ2-5	CASSQMGGFETQYF	TGTGCCAGCAGCCAGATGGGGGGTTTCGAGACCCAGTACTTC
NA	TRBV19	NA	TRBJ2-1	CASSTPSGGGTNYNEQFF	TGTGCCAGTAGTACCCCCTCAGGTGGCGGAACGAACTACAATGAGCAGTTCTTC
TRBD2	TRBV19	NA	TRBJ2-3	CASSIDSTSGGALDTQYF	TGTGCCAGTAGTATAGATTCCACTAGCGGGGGGGCCTTGGATACGCAGTATTTT
TRBD1	TRBV5-1	NA	TRBJ2-7	CASSGGTGLIASYEQYF	TGCGCCAGCAGCGGGGGGACAGGCCTCATAGCCTCCTACGAGCAGTACTTC
TRBD1	TRBV19	NA	TRBJ1-1	CASSGGQGASEAFF	TGTGCCAGTAGTGGGGGACAGGGAGCGTCTGAAGCTTTCTTT
TRBD2	TRBV3-1/TRBV3-2	few	TRBJ2-3	CASSFAGLAGGYTQYF	TGTGCCAGCAGCTTTGCGGGACTAGCGGGGGGGTATACGCAGTATTTT
TRBD1	TRBV28	NA	TRBJ2-7	CASSSSGQGGSQYF	TGTGCCAGCAGTTCGTCGGGACAGGGGGGGTCGCAGTACTTC
TRBD2	TRBV5-6	NA	TRBJ2-7	CASSWRAGVREQYF	TGTGCCAGCAGTTGGAGAGCGGGGGTTAGGGAGCAGTACTTC
TRBD1	TRBV23-1	NA	TRBJ2-2	CASSLDRNAGELFF	TGCGCCAGCAGTCTGGACAGGAACGCCGGGGAGCTGTTTTTT
TRBD1	TRBV6-5	NA	TRBJ1-4	CASSRDRGPGEKLFF	TGTGCCAGCAGCCGCGACAGGGGGCCGGGGGAAAAACTGTTTTTT
NA	TRBV11-2	few	TRBJ1-2	CASSLDIDGYTF	TGTGCCAGCAGCTTAGATATCGATGGCTACACCTTC
NA	TRBV4-3	NA	TRBJ2-3	CASSQDARGNTQYF	TGCGCCAGCAGCCAAGATGCCCGAGGGAATACGCAGTATTTT
NA	TRBV19	NA	TRBJ1-2	CASSIDIQLPINGYTF	TGTGCCAGTAGTATAGATATCCAGCTACCGATTAATGGCTACACCTTC
TRBD2	TRBV5-4	NA	TRBJ2-5	CASSLAGGRGTQYF	TGTGCCAGCAGCTTGGCGGGGGGGCGTGGGACCCAGTACTTC
TRBD1	TRBV14	NA	TRBJ2-4	CASSPRDRLAKNIQYF	TGTGCCAGCAGCCCTAGGGACAGACTAGCCAAAAACATTCAGTACTTC
NA	TRBV7-2	NA	TRBJ2-3	CASSLLDSLTDTQYF	TGTGCCAGCAGCTTGTTGGACAGCCTCACAGATACGCAGTATTTT
TRBD1	TRBV7-2	NA	TRBJ1-4	CASSFRQGRNEKLFF	TGTGCCAGCAGTTTCCGACAGGGCCGGAACGAAAAACTGTTTTTT
NA	TRBV9	NA	TRBJ2-6	CASNRATGANVLTF	TGTGCCAGCAACCGGGCTACTGGGGCCAACGTCCTGACTTTC
TRBD1	TRBV6-1	NA	TRBJ1-5	CASSEVRGRDGQPQHF	TGTGCCAGCAGTGAAGTAAGGGGGCGCGACGGTCAGCCCCAGCATTTT
NA	TRBV5-8	NA	TRBJ1-2	CASSLQSPYGYTF	TGTGCCAGCAGCTTGCAGTCCCCTTATGGCTACACCTTC
NA	TRBV19	once	TRBJ1-1	CASSIGISEAFF	TGTGCCAGTAGTATAGGTATATCTGAAGCTTTCTTT
NA	TRBV19	NA	TRBJ1-2	CASSIGTVSGYTF	TGTGCCAGTAGTATAGGGACAGTCTCTGGCTACACCTTC
NA	TRBV12-5	NA	TRBJ1-2	CASGLTEGGYTF	TGTGCTAGTGGTTTGACTGAGGGTGGCTACACCTTC
NA	TRBV6-1	NA	TRBJ1-6	CASSAPGRGLLDSPLHF	TGTGCCAGCAGTGCCCCAGGTCGGGGGCTCCTAGATTCACCCCTCCACTTT
NA	TRBV11-2	NA	TRBJ2-1	CASSLGGVVYNEQFF	TGTGCCAGCAGCTTAGGGGGCGTAGTATACAATGAGCAGTTCTTC
NA	TRBV5-4	few	TRBJ1-5	CASSLGRDQPQHF	TGTGCCAGCAGCTTAGGAAGGGATCAGCCCCAGCATTTT
NA	TRBV4-3	NA	TRBJ2-2	CASSQATAGGELFF	TGCGCCAGCAGCCAAGCTACGGCGGGCGGGGAGCTGTTTTTT
NA	TRBV21-1	NA	TRBJ2-2	CASSKAQSVGELFF	TGTGCCAGCAGCAAAGCGCAAAGCGTCGGGGAGCTGTTTTTT
NA	TRBV28	NA	TRBJ2-1	CASSLGETYNEQFF	TGTGCCAGCAGTTTAGGGGAAACCTACAATGAGCAGTTCTTC
NA	TRBV6-5	NA	TRBJ2-7	CASSYRQPPYEQYF	TGTGCCAGCAGTTACCGACAGCCCCCCTACGAGCAGTACTTC
NA	TRBV6-2/TRBV6-3	NA	TRBJ1-5	CASSYPGAQPQHF	TGTGCCAGCAGTTACCCGGGGGCCCAGCCCCAGCATTTT
NA	TRBV27	once	TRBJ1-5	CASSLSRKGGGNQPQHF	TGTGCCAGCAGTTTATCCCGTAAAGGTGGAGGCAATCAGCCCCAGCATTTT
NA	TRBV5-1	NA	TRBJ1-1	CASSAGLAGTEAFF	TGCGCCAGCAGCGCCGGGCTGGCCGGGACTGAAGCTTTCTTT
TRBD2	TRBV9	NA	TRBJ2-1	CASSSLAGGIYNEQFF	TGTGCCAGCAGCTCACTAGCGGGGGGAATCTACAATGAGCAGTTCTTC
NA	TRBV29-1	NA	TRBJ1-2	CSVEDLSGSKGYTF	TGCAGCGTTGAAGATCTATCCGGATCTAAGGGCTACACCTTC
NA	TRBV7-9	NA	TRBJ1-2	CASSLVPGNYGYTF	TGTGCCAGCAGCTTAGTCCCAGGGAACTATGGCTACACCTTC